The rows below give T cell receptor beta chains drawn from one sample of a study of T cells after somatic rescue of genetic block. The table came from immunoSEQ multiplex PCR; TCRdb's copy has only in-frame clones and leaves some out. The sample holds more than 7,500 clones; about 74% are singletons and the top ten take approximately 22%. The sequenced sample was peripheral blood mononuclear cells (PBMCs). The receptors here all came from a boy aged 10-17 years. CDR3s include the opening cysteine and the closing phenylalanine or tryptophan. The order of the fields is D gene, J gene, CDR3 length, V gene, clone size, CDR3 DNA, CDR3 protein. D genes are given only for firm matches. The size entry is marked missing in some rows and otherwise reads once, few, many or a size class.

D gene: -; J gene: TRBJ2-7; CDR3 length: 15; V gene: TRBV11-2; clone size: once; CDR3 DNA: TGTGCCAGCAGCTTACAAAGGGTCAGCTCCTACGAGCAGTACTTC; CDR3 protein: CASSLQRVSSYEQYF
D gene: -; J gene: TRBJ1-4; CDR3 length: 13; V gene: TRBV5-1; clone size: few; CDR3 DNA: TGCGCCAGCAGCTTGGGGGGTAATGAAAAACTGTTTTTT; CDR3 protein: CASSLGGNEKLFF
D gene: -; J gene: TRBJ1-1; CDR3 length: 14; V gene: TRBV2; clone size: -; CDR3 DNA: TGTGCCAGCAGTCGGGGGTGGGATGGCACTGAAGCTTTCTTT; CDR3 protein: CASSRGWDGTEAFF
D gene: -; J gene: TRBJ1-1; CDR3 length: 19; V gene: TRBV4-1; clone size: -; CDR3 DNA: TGCGCCAGCAGCCAAGATGCAGGACACCTCTTAAATGGTGGAACTGAAGCTTTCTTT; CDR3 protein: CASSQDAGHLLNGGTEAFF
D gene: -; J gene: TRBJ2-7; CDR3 length: 10; V gene: TRBV28; clone size: -; CDR3 DNA: TGTGCCAGCGGAGCCTACGAGCAGTACTTC; CDR3 protein: CASGAYEQYF
D gene: TRBD1; J gene: TRBJ1-5; CDR3 length: 16; V gene: TRBV6-6; clone size: -; CDR3 DNA: TGTGCCAGCAGTCTTTCAGGGGGAGAGAGCAATCAGCCCCAGCATTTT; CDR3 protein: CASSLSGGESNQPQHF
D gene: -; J gene: TRBJ2-7; CDR3 length: 15; V gene: TRBV28; clone size: few; CDR3 DNA: TGTGCCAGCAGTTTTTCTGGGGGCAGGCTGTACGAGCAGTACTTC; CDR3 protein: CASSFSGGRLYEQYF
D gene: TRBD1; J gene: TRBJ2-4; CDR3 length: 15; V gene: TRBV2; clone size: -; CDR3 DNA: TGTGCCAGCAGAGACGGGACAGGGGGAAAAAACATTCAGTACTTC; CDR3 protein: CASRDGTGGKNIQYF
D gene: -; J gene: TRBJ1-2; CDR3 length: 15; V gene: TRBV5-1; clone size: few; CDR3 DNA: TGCGCCAGCAGCTTCGTCGGGGGCGGACCTTATGGCTACACCTTC; CDR3 protein: CASSFVGGGPYGYTF
D gene: -; J gene: TRBJ1-4; CDR3 length: 14; V gene: TRBV28; clone size: -; CDR3 DNA: TGTGCCAGCAGTTTGCAGGGAATAGGAGAAAAACTGTTTTTT; CDR3 protein: CASSLQGIGEKLFF
D gene: -; J gene: TRBJ2-7; CDR3 length: 16; V gene: TRBV11-2; clone size: medium-sized; CDR3 DNA: TGTGCCAGCAGCTTACCCTTACTAGTTCGGGGATACGAGCAGTACTTC; CDR3 protein: CASSLPLLVRGYEQYF
D gene: TRBD1; J gene: TRBJ1-1; CDR3 length: 13; V gene: TRBV15; clone size: few; CDR3 DNA: TGTGCCACCAGCGGGACAGGGTTTACTGAAGCTTTCTTT; CDR3 protein: CATSGTGFTEAFF
D gene: TRBD1; J gene: TRBJ2-5; CDR3 length: 15; V gene: TRBV7-8; clone size: -; CDR3 DNA: TGTGCCAGCAGCGCCGGGACAGGGGATAGAGAGACCCAGTACTTC; CDR3 protein: CASSAGTGDRETQYF
D gene: -; J gene: TRBJ2-3; CDR3 length: 15; V gene: TRBV15; clone size: -; CDR3 DNA: TGTGCCACCAGCAGAGGAAGGGAGCTCACAGATACGCAGTATTTT; CDR3 protein: CATSRGRELTDTQYF
D gene: -; J gene: TRBJ2-3; CDR3 length: 14; V gene: TRBV27; clone size: -; CDR3 DNA: TGTGCCAGCAGTTCCCCCTTGGGAGCAGATACGCAGTATTTT; CDR3 protein: CASSSPLGADTQYF
D gene: -; J gene: TRBJ1-2; CDR3 length: 13; V gene: TRBV28; clone size: once; CDR3 DNA: TGTGCCAGCAGTTTAGGGGGGAGCTATGGCTACACCTTC; CDR3 protein: CASSLGGSYGYTF
D gene: TRBD2; J gene: TRBJ2-1; CDR3 length: 15; V gene: TRBV7-9; clone size: few; CDR3 DNA: TGTGCCAGCAGCCAGGGCACTAGCGGGATAAATGAGCAGTTCTTC; CDR3 protein: CASSQGTSGINEQFF
D gene: -; J gene: TRBJ2-5; CDR3 length: 15; V gene: TRBV4-2; clone size: -; CDR3 DNA: TGTGCCAGCAGCCCAGCAGCAATTGGGAAAGAGACCCAGTACTTC; CDR3 protein: CASSPAAIGKETQYF
D gene: TRBD2; J gene: TRBJ2-1; CDR3 length: 14; V gene: TRBV19; clone size: -; CDR3 DNA: TGTGCCAGCGCGGCTAGCGGGTCCTACAATGAGCAGTTCTTC; CDR3 protein: CASAASGSYNEQFF
D gene: -; J gene: TRBJ2-2; CDR3 length: 16; V gene: TRBV21-1; clone size: -; CDR3 DNA: TGTGCCAGCAGCGGGACGGGAAGGATGGGGACCGGGGAGCTGTTTTTT; CDR3 protein: CASSGTGRMGTGELFF
D gene: -; J gene: TRBJ2-3; CDR3 length: 15; V gene: TRBV6-5; clone size: -; CDR3 DNA: TGTGCCAGCAGTTACTCCGCGGGGAGCACAGATACGCAGTATTTT; CDR3 protein: CASSYSAGSTDTQYF
D gene: TRBD1; J gene: TRBJ1-5; CDR3 length: 15; V gene: TRBV28; clone size: -; CDR3 DNA: TGTGCCAGCAGTTTGACAGGGGTTGGCAATCAGCCCCAGCATTTT; CDR3 protein: CASSLTGVGNQPQHF
D gene: -; J gene: TRBJ1-3; CDR3 length: 17; V gene: TRBV18; clone size: few; CDR3 DNA: TGTGCCAGCTCATACACTACCACAGGACTCTCTGGAAACACCATATATTTT; CDR3 protein: CASSYTTTGLSGNTIYF
D gene: TRBD1; J gene: TRBJ1-5; CDR3 length: 14; V gene: TRBV6-5; clone size: -; CDR3 DNA: TGTGCCAGCAGCAAGGGACAGTGGAATCAGCCCCAGCATTTT; CDR3 protein: CASSKGQWNQPQHF
D gene: -; J gene: TRBJ2-1; CDR3 length: 17; V gene: TRBV28; clone size: -; CDR3 DNA: TGTGCCAGCAGCTCCCGGATGGTGAGGGGGGGAGGGAATGAGCAGTTCTTC; CDR3 protein: CASSSRMVRGGGNEQFF
D gene: TRBD1; J gene: TRBJ2-2; CDR3 length: 15; V gene: TRBV4-1; clone size: -; CDR3 DNA: TGCGCCAGCAGCCAAGTGGGACAGGGTACCGGGGAGCTGTTTTTT; CDR3 protein: CASSQVGQGTGELFF
D gene: -; J gene: TRBJ1-1; CDR3 length: 15; V gene: TRBV27; clone size: -; CDR3 DNA: TGTGCCAGCAGGAACGCCGGGACACCGAACACTGAAGCTTTCTTT; CDR3 protein: CASRNAGTPNTEAFF
D gene: -; J gene: TRBJ1-1; CDR3 length: 12; V gene: TRBV2; clone size: few; CDR3 DNA: TGTGCCAGCAGTGGGATTGGTCCCGGGGCTTTCTTT; CDR3 protein: CASSGIGPGAFF
D gene: TRBD1; J gene: TRBJ2-1; CDR3 length: 16; V gene: TRBV5-1; clone size: few; CDR3 DNA: TGCGCCAGCAGCCACCGGACCGGGACAGGGTCCAATGAGCAGTTCTTC; CDR3 protein: CASSHRTGTGSNEQFF
D gene: -; J gene: TRBJ1-1; CDR3 length: 15; V gene: TRBV30; clone size: -; CDR3 DNA: TGTGCCTGGAGGGGCAAGACAAGCCTGAACACTGAAGCTTTCTTT; CDR3 protein: CAWRGKTSLNTEAFF
D gene: -; J gene: TRBJ1-3; CDR3 length: 15; V gene: TRBV18; clone size: -; CDR3 DNA: TGTGCCAGCTCACCCGCGGCCGTCTCTGGAAACACCATATATTTT; CDR3 protein: CASSPAAVSGNTIYF
D gene: -; J gene: TRBJ2-7; CDR3 length: 11; V gene: TRBV27; clone size: -; CDR3 DNA: TGTGCCAGCAGGCGGGGACAGCTGGTGTACTTC; CDR3 protein: CASRRGQLVYF
D gene: -; J gene: TRBJ2-7; CDR3 length: 13; V gene: TRBV30; clone size: -; CDR3 DNA: TGTGCCTGGGTCGGCGGGTCCCGGGACGAGCAGTACTTC; CDR3 protein: CAWVGGSRDEQYF
D gene: -; J gene: TRBJ2-1; CDR3 length: 15; V gene: TRBV7-3; clone size: once; CDR3 DNA: TGTGCCAGCAGCAAGACTAGAGAAGAAGGGAATGAGCAGTTCTTC; CDR3 protein: CASSKTREEGNEQFF
D gene: -; J gene: TRBJ2-1; CDR3 length: 15; V gene: TRBV19; clone size: -; CDR3 DNA: TGTGCCAGTAACCCAACTGCGGAGCCTTACAATGAGCAGTTCTTC; CDR3 protein: CASNPTAEPYNEQFF
D gene: -; J gene: TRBJ2-1; CDR3 length: 12; V gene: TRBV7-3; clone size: -; CDR3 DNA: TGTGCCAGCAGCCCCAGGGTCGGTGAGCAGTTCTTC; CDR3 protein: CASSPRVGEQFF
D gene: -; J gene: TRBJ2-5; CDR3 length: 15; V gene: TRBV4-1; clone size: -; CDR3 DNA: TGCGCCAGCGGCCAAGTATGGAGAAGCCAAGAGACCCAGTACTTC; CDR3 protein: CASGQVWRSQETQYF
D gene: -; J gene: TRBJ2-5; CDR3 length: 13; V gene: TRBV27; clone size: -; CDR3 DNA: TGTGCCAGCAGTCCCTCGGAGACGGGGACCCAGTACTTC; CDR3 protein: CASSPSETGTQYF
D gene: TRBD2; J gene: TRBJ2-3; CDR3 length: 16; V gene: TRBV5-6; clone size: -; CDR3 DNA: TGTGCCAGCAGCTTCGGGGCGGGAGGGCCGGCAGATACGCAGTATTTT; CDR3 protein: CASSFGAGGPADTQYF
D gene: TRBD1; J gene: TRBJ1-1; CDR3 length: 14; V gene: TRBV6-6; clone size: medium-sized; CDR3 DNA: TGTGCCACCCTCCTACGAGGGGGCAAAGCTGAAGCTTTCTTT; CDR3 protein: CATLLRGGKAEAFF
D gene: -; J gene: TRBJ2-5; CDR3 length: 14; V gene: TRBV21-1; clone size: -; CDR3 DNA: TGTGCCAGCAGCAAAGGTAACAGATTACAGACCCAGTACTTC; CDR3 protein: CASSKGNRLQTQYF
D gene: -; J gene: TRBJ2-3; CDR3 length: 13; V gene: TRBV7-3; clone size: -; CDR3 DNA: TGTGCCAGCAGTTCCCTTAGCACAGATACGCAGTATTTT; CDR3 protein: CASSSLSTDTQYF
D gene: -; J gene: TRBJ2-7; CDR3 length: 13; V gene: TRBV19; clone size: -; CDR3 DNA: TGTGCCAGTAGTATAAGCGGAACGGAAGAGCAGTACTTC; CDR3 protein: CASSISGTEEQYF
D gene: TRBD1; J gene: TRBJ2-5; CDR3 length: 18; V gene: TRBV27; clone size: -; CDR3 DNA: TGTGCCAGCAGTCCCCACCGCGGTCGGGACAGGGGAGGGGAGACCCAGTACTTC; CDR3 protein: CASSPHRGRDRGGETQYF
D gene: TRBD1; J gene: TRBJ2-2; CDR3 length: 15; V gene: TRBV5-3; clone size: -; CDR3 DNA: TGTGCCAGAAGCGGGTGGGACAGGGACACCGGGGAGCTGTTTTTT; CDR3 protein: CARSGWDRDTGELFF
D gene: -; J gene: TRBJ2-7; CDR3 length: 11; V gene: TRBV28; clone size: -; CDR3 DNA: TGTGCCAGCAGTCGACAGTACGAGCAGTACTTC; CDR3 protein: CASSRQYEQYF
D gene: TRBD1; J gene: TRBJ1-2; CDR3 length: 16; V gene: TRBV2; clone size: -; CDR3 DNA: TGTGCCAGCAGTGAAGGTACCGGGACAGCACTCTATGGCTACACCTTC; CDR3 protein: CASSEGTGTALYGYTF
D gene: -; J gene: TRBJ1-2; CDR3 length: 14; V gene: TRBV5-1; clone size: few; CDR3 DNA: TGCGCCAGCAGCTTGGGGGAAGGGGCCTATGGCTACACCTTC; CDR3 protein: CASSLGEGAYGYTF
D gene: TRBD1; J gene: TRBJ2-7; CDR3 length: 12; V gene: TRBV7-9; clone size: -; CDR3 DNA: TGTGCCAGCAGCTCGACAGGGTACGAGCAGTACTTC; CDR3 protein: CASSSTGYEQYF
D gene: -; J gene: TRBJ1-3; CDR3 length: 14; V gene: TRBV2; clone size: -; CDR3 DNA: TGTGCCAGCAGTGAGAGCAGAGTGCCTGACACCATATATTTT; CDR3 protein: CASSESRVPDTIYF
D gene: -; J gene: TRBJ1-6; CDR3 length: 17; V gene: TRBV6-1; clone size: -; CDR3 DNA: TGTGCCAGCAGTGAAGCGCGCACAGGGAGTAGGAATTCACCCCTCCACTTT; CDR3 protein: CASSEARTGSRNSPLHF